These T cell receptor beta chains were read from a single sample in a study of early stage breast cancer tumors. Profiled with immunoSEQ multiplex PCR; TCRdb holds only in-frame clones, not every one. The sample shows tens of thousands of clones, about four fifths of them seen only once. Sequencing used blood. The source is a person between 45 and 65 years old with breast cancer. The CDR3 runs from the conserved cysteine through the conserved F or W. Fields, in order: D gene, clone size, V gene, J gene, CDR3 DNA, CDR3 protein. The D gene is left open where the match is weak. Clone size appears in some rows only: once, few, many, or a class for an expanded clone.

D: NA; size: NA; V: TRBV6-1; J: TRBJ1-2; DNA: TGTGCCAGCACGCCACTCCTTGGCGGGTATGGCTACACCTTC; CDR3: CASTPLLGGYGYTF
D: NA; size: NA; V: TRBV27; J: TRBJ2-7; DNA: TGTGCCAGCAGTCACCCTTATAAGTTCCGGTCCGAGCAGTACTTC; CDR3: CASSHPYKFRSEQYF
D: NA; size: NA; V: TRBV19; J: TRBJ2-1; DNA: TGTGCCAGTAGCCGAGGGACCTACAATGAGCAGTTCTTC; CDR3: CASSRGTYNEQFF
D: TRBD1; size: NA; V: TRBV9; J: TRBJ1-2; DNA: TGTGCCAGCAGCGTCCAGGGGGGGAACTATGGCTACACCTTC; CDR3: CASSVQGGNYGYTF
D: NA; size: NA; V: TRBV23-1; J: TRBJ1-2; DNA: TGCGCCAGCAGTCGTGGCAAGATGTACTATGGCTACACCTTC; CDR3: CASSRGKMYYGYTF
D: TRBD2; size: NA; V: TRBV4-3; J: TRBJ2-1; DNA: TGCGCCAGCAGCCAACATGGGGGGGGGTTAGCGGTGTCGGTGGGGTACAATGAGCAGTTCTTC; CDR3: CASSQHGGGLAVSVGYNEQFF
D: NA; size: NA; V: TRBV4-1; J: TRBJ1-3; DNA: TGCGCCAGCAGCCAAGAGGGGGGTGGGGGAGGTGGAAACACCATATATTTT; CDR3: CASSQEGGGGGGNTIYF
D: TRBD1; size: NA; V: TRBV5-4; J: TRBJ2-2; DNA: TGTGCCAGCAGTCTGGAATCAGGGGGCAGGGAGCTGTTTTTT; CDR3: CASSLESGGRELFF
D: NA; size: few; V: TRBV2; J: TRBJ2-1; DNA: TGTGCCACCCGGTTTGGAGTCGCCTACAATGAGCAGTTCTTC; CDR3: CATRFGVAYNEQFF
D: TRBD1; size: NA; V: TRBV19; J: TRBJ2-1; DNA: TGTGCCAGTAGTATCGGCTACAGGGGTGCTGAGCAGTTCTTC; CDR3: CASSIGYRGAEQFF
D: TRBD2; size: NA; V: TRBV5-6; J: TRBJ2-1; DNA: TGTGCCAGCAGCCCGACACTACTAGCGGGGGCTCAGCAGTTCTTC; CDR3: CASSPTLLAGAQQFF
D: NA; size: NA; V: TRBV5-1; J: TRBJ2-1; DNA: TGCGCCAGCAGCTTGTCCGGGACACCCTACAATGAGCAGTTCTTC; CDR3: CASSLSGTPYNEQFF
D: TRBD1; size: NA; V: TRBV7-2; J: TRBJ1-1; DNA: TGTGCCAGCAGCTCTAACAGGGGGCGGAACACTGAAGCTTTCTTT; CDR3: CASSSNRGRNTEAFF
D: NA; size: NA; V: TRBV14; J: TRBJ1-2; DNA: TGTGCCAGCAGCCAACAGGCCGTCTATGGCTACACCTTC; CDR3: CASSQQAVYGYTF
D: NA; size: NA; V: TRBV19; J: TRBJ2-7; DNA: TGTGCCAGTAGTATAAGACTGGGTCCCTCCAAAGAGCAGTACTTC; CDR3: CASSIRLGPSKEQYF
D: TRBD2; size: NA; V: TRBV5-1; J: TRBJ2-1; DNA: TGCGCCAGCACCCCACGGACGGGAGGGAATGAGCAGTTCTTC; CDR3: CASTPRTGGNEQFF
D: NA; size: NA; V: TRBV11-2; J: TRBJ2-1; DNA: TGTGCCAGCAGCTCCTATGACAGGAACAATGAGCAGTTCTTC; CDR3: CASSSYDRNNEQFF
D: TRBD2; size: NA; V: TRBV6-1; J: TRBJ2-7; DNA: TGTGCCAGCAGTGCGGGCTGGACTAGCGGGACCCCGTATCACGAGCAGTACTTC; CDR3: CASSAGWTSGTPYHEQYF
D: TRBD1; size: once; V: TRBV5-8; J: TRBJ1-5; DNA: TGTGCCAGCAGCTTGTCTGGACAGGTTAATCAGCCCCAGCATTTT; CDR3: CASSLSGQVNQPQHF
D: NA; size: NA; V: TRBV6-1; J: TRBJ1-2; DNA: TGTGCCAGCCGGACATCGGCTAACTATGGCTACACCTTC; CDR3: CASRTSANYGYTF
D: TRBD2; size: NA; V: TRBV19; J: TRBJ2-7; DNA: TGTGCCAGTAGTATGGTGGCGGGGGGAATGAAAGCTTACGAGCAGTACTTC; CDR3: CASSMVAGGMKAYEQYF
D: TRBD1; size: NA; V: TRBV9; J: TRBJ1-2; DNA: TGTGCCAGCAGTCTTCCGGGACAGGGGTTTGGCTACACCTTC; CDR3: CASSLPGQGFGYTF
D: NA; size: NA; V: TRBV27; J: TRBJ2-7; DNA: TGTGCCAGCAGTCCCTTCGGGAGCTACGAGCAGTACTTC; CDR3: CASSPFGSYEQYF
D: NA; size: NA; V: TRBV9; J: TRBJ2-3; DNA: TGTGCCAGCAGCCCTGACGCGAGGGCGGAAGATACGCAGTATTTT; CDR3: CASSPDARAEDTQYF
D: TRBD2; size: NA; V: TRBV6-1; J: TRBJ2-5; DNA: TGTGCCAGCAGGTTACTAGCGGGAAATCAAGAGACCCAGTACTTC; CDR3: CASRLLAGNQETQYF
D: NA; size: few; V: TRBV28; J: TRBJ2-7; DNA: TGTGCCAGCAGCGAGGACTACGAGCAGTACTTC; CDR3: CASSEDYEQYF
D: NA; size: NA; V: TRBV4-1; J: TRBJ2-7; DNA: TGCGCCAGCAGCTACAGCGTACACTACGAGCAGTACTTC; CDR3: CASSYSVHYEQYF
D: TRBD1; size: NA; V: TRBV27; J: TRBJ2-3; DNA: TGTGCCAGCAGTTTATCCCATGGGACAGGGGCTACGCAGTATTTT; CDR3: CASSLSHGTGATQYF
D: NA; size: NA; V: TRBV29-1; J: TRBJ2-2; DNA: TGCAGCACCTCGGAGGGGGGCCGTGGTACCGGGGAGCTGTTTTTT; CDR3: CSTSEGGRGTGELFF
D: NA; size: NA; V: TRBV5-1; J: TRBJ1-3; DNA: TGCGCCAGCAGCTCGGAGCAGATATCTCCTGGAAACACCATATATTTT; CDR3: CASSSEQISPGNTIYF
D: TRBD1; size: NA; V: TRBV4-2; J: TRBJ2-7; DNA: TGTGCCAGCAGCCATGGCGGGACAGGTAGGGAGCAGTACTTC; CDR3: CASSHGGTGREQYF
D: TRBD1; size: NA; V: TRBV5-1; J: TRBJ1-1; DNA: TGCGCCAGCAGCTCGGGGACAGCGAACACTGAAGCTTTCTTT; CDR3: CASSSGTANTEAFF
D: NA; size: NA; V: TRBV25-1; J: TRBJ2-6; DNA: TGTGCCAGCACTCAACGGTCGGGGACTGGGGCCAACGTCCTGACTTTC; CDR3: CASTQRSGTGANVLTF
D: NA; size: NA; V: TRBV27; J: TRBJ2-7; DNA: TGTGCCAGCAGTACTCACCAGGGTTACGAGCAGTACTTC; CDR3: CASSTHQGYEQYF
D: NA; size: NA; V: TRBV28; J: TRBJ2-3; DNA: TGTGCCAGCAGTTTATCTGGTCGCCGGGGGGCGGGGAAAGATACGCAGTATTTT; CDR3: CASSLSGRRGAGKDTQYF
D: NA; size: NA; V: TRBV19; J: TRBJ1-2; DNA: TGTGCCAGTAGTATAGATCAGACAGGACCCTATGGCTACACCTTC; CDR3: CASSIDQTGPYGYTF
D: TRBD2; size: NA; V: TRBV5-1; J: TRBJ2-1; DNA: TGCGCCAGCGGGCTAGCGGGAGCGTCCTACAATGAGCAGTTCTTC; CDR3: CASGLAGASYNEQFF
D: NA; size: NA; V: TRBV6-6; J: TRBJ2-7; DNA: TGTGCCAGCAGCCTTAAACACGGTTACGAGCAGTACTTC; CDR3: CASSLKHGYEQYF
D: NA; size: NA; V: TRBV7-2; J: TRBJ2-1; DNA: TGTGCCAGCAGCTTTTTGACAACCAATGAGCAGTTCTTC; CDR3: CASSFLTTNEQFF
D: TRBD2; size: NA; V: TRBV7-3; J: TRBJ2-2; DNA: TGTGCCAGCAGCCCATCCGGGACTAGCGGAACAACCGGGGAGCTGTTTTTT; CDR3: CASSPSGTSGTTGELFF
D: NA; size: few; V: TRBV7-9; J: TRBJ2-7; DNA: TGTGCCAGCAGCTTAGCCGGGGGATCAACCTACGAGCAGTACTTC; CDR3: CASSLAGGSTYEQYF
D: NA; size: once; V: TRBV27; J: TRBJ1-5; DNA: TGTGCCAGCGGAACGGACGGGTTCAATCAGCCCCAGCATTTT; CDR3: CASGTDGFNQPQHF
D: TRBD1; size: NA; V: TRBV18; J: TRBJ1-2; DNA: TGTGCCAGCACTGGGACAGGATCTAAGGGGGGCTACACCTTC; CDR3: CASTGTGSKGGYTF
D: NA; size: NA; V: TRBV19; J: TRBJ1-1; DNA: TGTGCCAGTAGTATAGCACCGCGGGTTGAAGCTTTCTTT; CDR3: CASSIAPRVEAFF
D: TRBD2; size: once; V: TRBV5-1; J: TRBJ2-1; DNA: TGCGCCAGCAGCTTGCCGGGGGGGAACTTTCACAATGAGCAGTTCTTC; CDR3: CASSLPGGNFHNEQFF
D: NA; size: NA; V: TRBV9; J: TRBJ2-1; DNA: TGTGCCAGCAGCGTGGGGTGGGGCTACAATGAGCAGTTCTTC; CDR3: CASSVGWGYNEQFF
D: NA; size: NA; V: TRBV18; J: TRBJ1-3; DNA: TGTGCCAGCTCACCACCAGGCAGCAGCGTAAACACCATATATTTT; CDR3: CASSPPGSSVNTIYF
D: NA; size: once; V: TRBV6-6; J: TRBJ1-2; DNA: TGTGCCAGCAGTGGGCCTGACAGAGTTAATGGCTACACCTTC; CDR3: CASSGPDRVNGYTF
D: TRBD1; size: NA; V: TRBV19; J: TRBJ1-2; DNA: TGTGCCAGCAGTCGCTCTACAGGGGACTATGGCTACACCTTC; CDR3: CASSRSTGDYGYTF
D: NA; size: NA; V: TRBV2; J: TRBJ2-2; DNA: TGTGCCAGCCGGGGCCCCAACACCGGGGAGCTGTTTTTT; CDR3: CASRGPNTGELFF
D: NA; size: NA; V: TRBV5-1; J: TRBJ2-1; DNA: TGCGCCAGCAGCCGGGCGACCGACTACAATGAGCAGTTCTTC; CDR3: CASSRATDYNEQFF